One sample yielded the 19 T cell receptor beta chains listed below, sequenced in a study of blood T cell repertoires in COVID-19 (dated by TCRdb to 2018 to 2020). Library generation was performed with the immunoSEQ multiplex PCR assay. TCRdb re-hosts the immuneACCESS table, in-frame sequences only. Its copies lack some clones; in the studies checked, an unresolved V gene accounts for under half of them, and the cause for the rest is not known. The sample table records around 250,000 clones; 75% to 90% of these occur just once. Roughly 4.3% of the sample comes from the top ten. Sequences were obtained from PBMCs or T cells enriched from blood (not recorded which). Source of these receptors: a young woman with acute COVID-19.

The CDR3 loop is CATSDSPHSGGISYEQYF. The CDR3 DNA reads as TGTGCCACCAGTGATTCCCCGCACTCAGGGGGAATATCCTACGAGCAGTACTTC. The V gene is TRBV24-1, the J gene TRBJ2-7, with 7 positions matching TRBD1. The V and J ends lost 2 bases and 1 base, in that order; junction bases with no gene match: 13. The CDR3 consists of 18 residues. Germline lookup yields CDR1 KGHDR and CDR2 SFDVKD.

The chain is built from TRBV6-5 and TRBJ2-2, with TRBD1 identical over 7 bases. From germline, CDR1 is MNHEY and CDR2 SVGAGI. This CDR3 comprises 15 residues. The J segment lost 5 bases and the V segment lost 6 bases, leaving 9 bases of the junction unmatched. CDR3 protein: CASSRGQVGTGELFF. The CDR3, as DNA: TGTGCCAGCAGCCGCGGACAGGTTGGAACCGGGGAGCTGTTTTTT.

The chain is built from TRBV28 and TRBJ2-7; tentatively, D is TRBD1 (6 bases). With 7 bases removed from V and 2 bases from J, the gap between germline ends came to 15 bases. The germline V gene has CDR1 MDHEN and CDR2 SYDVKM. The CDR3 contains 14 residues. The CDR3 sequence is CASTELQGTYEQYF. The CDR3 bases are TGTGCCAGCACCGAACTTCAGGGGACCTACGAGCAGTACTTC.

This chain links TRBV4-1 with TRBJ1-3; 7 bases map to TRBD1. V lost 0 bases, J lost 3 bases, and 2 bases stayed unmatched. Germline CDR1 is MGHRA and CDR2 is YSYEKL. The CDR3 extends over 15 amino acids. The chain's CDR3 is CASSQEPGGGNTIYF. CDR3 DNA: TGCGCCAGCAGCCAAGAGCCAGGGGGTGGAAACACCATATATTTT.

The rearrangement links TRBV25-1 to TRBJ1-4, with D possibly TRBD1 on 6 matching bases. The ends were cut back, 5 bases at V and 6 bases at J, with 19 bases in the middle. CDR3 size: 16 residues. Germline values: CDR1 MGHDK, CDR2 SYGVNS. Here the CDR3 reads CASSSGGRDTYEKLFF. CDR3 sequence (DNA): TGTGCCAGCAGTTCTGGGGGCCGGGACACATATGAAAAACTGTTTTTT.

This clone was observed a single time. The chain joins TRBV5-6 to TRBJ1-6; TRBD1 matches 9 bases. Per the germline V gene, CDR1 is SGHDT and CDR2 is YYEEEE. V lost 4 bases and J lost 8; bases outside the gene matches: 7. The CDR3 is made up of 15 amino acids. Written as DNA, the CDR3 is TGTGCCAGCAGCGCCGGGACAGGGCGGGATTCACCCCTCCACTTT. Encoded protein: CASSAGTGRDSPLHF.

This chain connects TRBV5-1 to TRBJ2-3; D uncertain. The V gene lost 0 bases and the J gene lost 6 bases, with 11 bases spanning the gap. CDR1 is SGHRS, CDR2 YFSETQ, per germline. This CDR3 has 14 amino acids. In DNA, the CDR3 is TGCGCCAGCAGCTTGGGACTGTCACTCGATACGCAGTATTTT. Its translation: CASSLGLSLDTQYF.

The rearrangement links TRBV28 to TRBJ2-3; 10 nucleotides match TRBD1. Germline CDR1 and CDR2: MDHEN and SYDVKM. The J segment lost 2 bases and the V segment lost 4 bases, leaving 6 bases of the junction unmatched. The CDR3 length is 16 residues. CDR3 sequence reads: CASSYPGQGNTDTQYF. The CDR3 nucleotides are TGTGCCAGCAGTTATCCGGGACAGGGGAACACAGATACGCAGTATTTT.

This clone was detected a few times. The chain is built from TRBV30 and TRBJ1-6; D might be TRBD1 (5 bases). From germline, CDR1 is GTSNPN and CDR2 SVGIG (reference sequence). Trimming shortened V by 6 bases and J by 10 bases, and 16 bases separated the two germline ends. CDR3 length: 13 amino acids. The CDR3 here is CACGRTFASPLHF. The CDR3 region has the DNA TGTGCCTGCGGTCGGACATTTGCCTCACCCCTCCACTTT.

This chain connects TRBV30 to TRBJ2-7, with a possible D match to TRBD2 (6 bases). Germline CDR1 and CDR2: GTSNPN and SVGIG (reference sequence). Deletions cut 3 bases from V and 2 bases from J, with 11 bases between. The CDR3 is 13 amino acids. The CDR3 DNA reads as TGTGCCTGGAGGATCCCGGGGGCCTACGAGCAGTACTTC. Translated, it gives CAWRIPGAYEQYF.

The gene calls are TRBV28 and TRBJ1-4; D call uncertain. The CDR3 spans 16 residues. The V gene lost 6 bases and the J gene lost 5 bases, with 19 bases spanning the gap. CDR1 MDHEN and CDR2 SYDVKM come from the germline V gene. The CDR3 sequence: CASSRLDGTGNEKLFF. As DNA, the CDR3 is TGTGCCAGCAGCCGATTGGACGGCACGGGGAATGAAAAACTGTTTTTT.

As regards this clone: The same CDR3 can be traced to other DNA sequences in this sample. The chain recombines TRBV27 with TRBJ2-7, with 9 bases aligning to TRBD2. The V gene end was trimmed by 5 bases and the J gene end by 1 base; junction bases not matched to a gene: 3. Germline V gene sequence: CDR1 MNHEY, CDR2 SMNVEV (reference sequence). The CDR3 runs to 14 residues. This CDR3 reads CASSLLAGSYEQYF. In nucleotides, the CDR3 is TGTGCCAGCAGTCTCCTAGCGGGGTCCTACGAGCAGTACTTC.

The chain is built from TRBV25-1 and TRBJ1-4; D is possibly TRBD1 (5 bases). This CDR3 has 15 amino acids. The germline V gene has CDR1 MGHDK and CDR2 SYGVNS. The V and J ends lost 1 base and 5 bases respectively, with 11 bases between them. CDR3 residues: CASSELGGKNEKLFF. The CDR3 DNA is TGTGCCAGCAGTGAATTGGGGGGGAAGAATGAAAAACTGTTTTTT.

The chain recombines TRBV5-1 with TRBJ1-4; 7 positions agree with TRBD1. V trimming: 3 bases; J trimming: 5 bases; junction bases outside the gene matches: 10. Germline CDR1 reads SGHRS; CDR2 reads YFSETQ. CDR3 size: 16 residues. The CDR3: CASSSLTDRDNEKLFF. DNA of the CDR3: TGCGCCAGCAGCTCCCTAACAGACAGGGACAATGAAAAACTGTTTTTT.

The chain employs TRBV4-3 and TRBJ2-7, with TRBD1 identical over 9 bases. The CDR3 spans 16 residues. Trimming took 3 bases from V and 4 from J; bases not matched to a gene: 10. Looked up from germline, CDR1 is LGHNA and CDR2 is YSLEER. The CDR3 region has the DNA TGCGCCAGCAGCCATTCCTGGACAGGGGAGCGGTACGAGCAGTACTTC. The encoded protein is CASSHSWTGERYEQYF.

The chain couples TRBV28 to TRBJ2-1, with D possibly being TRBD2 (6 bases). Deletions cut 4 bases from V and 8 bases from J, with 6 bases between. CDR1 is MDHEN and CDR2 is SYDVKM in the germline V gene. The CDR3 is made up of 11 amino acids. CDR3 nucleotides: TGTGCCAGCAGTTCGGGGGATGAGCAGTTCTTC. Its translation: CASSSGDEQFF.

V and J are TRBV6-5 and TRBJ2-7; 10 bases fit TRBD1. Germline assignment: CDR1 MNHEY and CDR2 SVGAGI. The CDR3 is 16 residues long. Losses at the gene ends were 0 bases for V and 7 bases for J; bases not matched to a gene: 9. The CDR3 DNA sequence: TGTGCCAGCAGTTACTCCTATAGACAGGGGGCTGAAGAGCAGTACTTC. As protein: CASSYSYRQGAEEQYF.

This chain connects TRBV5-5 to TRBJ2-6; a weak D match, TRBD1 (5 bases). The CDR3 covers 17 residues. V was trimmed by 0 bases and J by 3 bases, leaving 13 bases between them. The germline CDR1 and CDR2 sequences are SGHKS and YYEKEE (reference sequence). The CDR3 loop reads CASSLDFRALGANVLTF. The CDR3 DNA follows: TGTGCCAGCAGCTTGGATTTCAGGGCACTTGGGGCCAACGTCCTGACTTTC.

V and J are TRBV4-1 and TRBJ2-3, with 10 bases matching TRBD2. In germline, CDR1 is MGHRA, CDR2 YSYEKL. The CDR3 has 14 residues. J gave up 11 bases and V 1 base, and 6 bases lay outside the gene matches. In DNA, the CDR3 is TGCGCCAGCAGCCAAGGGCTAGCGGGAGTAGTGCAGTATTTT. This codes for CASSQGLAGVVQYF.